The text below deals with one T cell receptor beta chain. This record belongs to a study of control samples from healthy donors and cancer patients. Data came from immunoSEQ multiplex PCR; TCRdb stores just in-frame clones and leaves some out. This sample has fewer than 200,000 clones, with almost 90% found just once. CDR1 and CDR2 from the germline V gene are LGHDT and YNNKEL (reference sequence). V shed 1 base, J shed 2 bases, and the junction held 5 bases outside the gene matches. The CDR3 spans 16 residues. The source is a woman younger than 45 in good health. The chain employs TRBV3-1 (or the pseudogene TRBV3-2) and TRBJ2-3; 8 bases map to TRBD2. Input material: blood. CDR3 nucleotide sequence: TGTGCCAGCAGCCAAGGGGCGGGAGGTCCCACAGATACGCAGTATTTT. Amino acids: CASSQGAGGPTDTQYF.